The rows below give T cell receptor beta chains drawn from one sample of a study of OX40 agonist ivuxolimab in advanced cancers. Generated by immunoSEQ multiplex PCR, the TCRdb table keeps only in-frame clones and is missing some. The sample contains under 45,000 clones, 65% to 75% of which appear only once. The sample consisted of CD4+ or CD8+ T cells sorted from blood, taken in a trial of the OX40 agonist ivuxolimab. The receptors originated from an adult with an advanced solid tumor such as melanoma, head and neck, liver or kidney cancer. Each CDR3 is given without its conserved first and last residue.

J gene,V gene,CDR3 protein
TRBJ1-5,TRBV7-8,ASSPGTVNQPQH
TRBJ1-2,TRBV5-1,ASSPRTFRGYT
TRBJ1-1,TRBV29-1,SVEGASRAAF
TRBJ1-1,TRBV11-2,ASKTVNTEAF
TRBJ1-5,TRBV19,ASSIDLRQGTQPQH
TRBJ2-3,TRBV25-1,ASTMGENTDTQY
TRBJ2-3,TRBV7-3,ASSPDGGGVSDTQY
TRBJ2-3,TRBV5-1,ASSPRPRTDTQY
TRBJ2-5,TRBV11-3,ASSSRDGSETQY
TRBJ1-5,TRBV11-2,ASSLDREQPQH
TRBJ1-1,TRBV18,ASSPPDQLNTEAF
TRBJ1-2,TRBV5-4,ASSLARGESGYT
TRBJ1-1,TRBV6-5,ASSYSGGTEAF
TRBJ2-1,TRBV6-6,ASSYSGRNEQF
TRBJ1-2,TRBV10-3,AISEPRGYT
TRBJ1-3,TRBV7-8,ASYDGFPNTIY
TRBJ1-2,TRBV5-1,ASSLSPGGNYGYT
TRBJ2-6,TRBV7-3,ASKSGANVLT
TRBJ1-2,TRBV4-2,ASSQIEVPGYT
TRBJ1-5,TRBV19,ASNYGRGNQPQH
TRBJ2-5,TRBV7-6,ASSWTGKEETQY
TRBJ2-1,TRBV4-1,ASSQEPGGLNEQF
TRBJ2-1,TRBV11-2,ASRRERGSYNEQF
TRBJ2-5,TRBV7-8,ASSLAQQGGETQY
TRBJ2-7,TRBV7-9,ASSLTGTYEQY
TRBJ2-4,TRBV30,AWSKSIGGPQY
TRBJ1-1,TRBV7-9,ASSTQRDRAWNTEAF
TRBJ2-2,TRBV7-3,ASSPQGALNTGELF
TRBJ2-1,TRBV5-1,ASSLARGSDEQF
TRBJ1-2,TRBV28,ASSLGQYGYT
TRBJ2-3,TRBV6-1,ATKRQGVNTQY
TRBJ1-1,TRBV5-1,ASSDRMNTEAF
TRBJ2-5,TRBV5-1,ASSPIARLETQY
TRBJ2-3,TRBV29-1,SVQAGGPADTQY
TRBJ1-2,TRBV30,AWSWAGARGYT
TRBJ2-5,TRBV6-1,ASSEQQETQY
TRBJ1-6,TRBV18,ASSPGRAGIPPPPLH
TRBJ1-1,TRBV6-5,ASFRSSNTEAF
TRBJ1-1,TRBV5-1,ASSLESRVRDEAF
TRBJ1-1,TRBV5-1,ASSLGTANTEAF
TRBJ1-6,TRBV6-1,ASRSSDNSPLH
TRBJ1-5,TRBV28,ASRPGWDQPQH
TRBJ2-1,TRBV6-5,ASSYSLAGRNEQF
TRBJ1-6,TRBV5-5,ASSLGGRGSPLH
TRBJ2-1,TRBV9,ASSVVEGGLNEQF
TRBJ2-5,TRBV2,ASSEQGWETQY
TRBJ2-2,TRBV7-9,ASSFNRVTGELF
TRBJ2-3,TRBV6-1,ASRTEGTDTQY
TRBJ2-3,TRBV7-6,ASSSSGSSTDTQY
TRBJ1-2,TRBV5-1,ASRETTTNYGYT